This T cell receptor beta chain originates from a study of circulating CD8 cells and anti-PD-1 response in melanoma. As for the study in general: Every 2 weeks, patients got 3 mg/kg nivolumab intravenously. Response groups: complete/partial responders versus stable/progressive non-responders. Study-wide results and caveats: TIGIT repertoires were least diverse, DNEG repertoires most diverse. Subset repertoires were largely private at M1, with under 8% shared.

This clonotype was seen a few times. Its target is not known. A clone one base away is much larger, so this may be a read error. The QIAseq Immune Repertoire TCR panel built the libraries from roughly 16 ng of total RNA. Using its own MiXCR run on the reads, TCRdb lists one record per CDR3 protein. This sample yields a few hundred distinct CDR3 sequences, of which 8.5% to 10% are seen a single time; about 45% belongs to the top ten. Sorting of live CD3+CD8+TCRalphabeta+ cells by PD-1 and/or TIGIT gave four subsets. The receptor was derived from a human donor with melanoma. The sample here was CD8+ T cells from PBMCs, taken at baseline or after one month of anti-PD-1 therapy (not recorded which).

DNA for the CDR3: TGTGCCAGCAGTCCCCGGGACAGGGGCACCTACGGGCAGTACTTC. Its translation is CASSPRDRGTYGQYF. The J gene is TRBJ2-7, the V gene TRBV2; the match to TRBD1 covers 10 bases. This CDR3 contains 15 residues. Per germline, CDR1 SNHLY and CDR2 FYNNEI.